This TCR beta chain emerged from a study of cytomegalovirus exposure and HLA in healthy donors. Unrecorded immune exposure was likely among donors, who were nominally healthy when sampled. The PCR ran on 60 Vbeta and 13 Jbeta primers. Profiled with immunoSEQ multiplex PCR; TCRdb holds only in-frame clones, not every one. The table lists over 90,000 clones, roughly 79% of them singletons, with 13% to 15% in the top ten. Per the germline V gene, CDR1 is MNHNY and CDR2 is SVGAGI (reference sequence). The CDR3 is made up of 11 amino acids. V was clipped by 6 bases and J by 3 bases, with 5 bases between them.

The TCR was taken from a woman in her 70s in good health and CMV-seropositive. This rearrangement joins TRBV6-6 to TRBJ2-5; D not resolved. The specimen was PBMCs. CDR3 in DNA: TGTGCCAGCAGCCCCAAAGAGACCCAGTACTTC. Residues: CASSPKETQYF.